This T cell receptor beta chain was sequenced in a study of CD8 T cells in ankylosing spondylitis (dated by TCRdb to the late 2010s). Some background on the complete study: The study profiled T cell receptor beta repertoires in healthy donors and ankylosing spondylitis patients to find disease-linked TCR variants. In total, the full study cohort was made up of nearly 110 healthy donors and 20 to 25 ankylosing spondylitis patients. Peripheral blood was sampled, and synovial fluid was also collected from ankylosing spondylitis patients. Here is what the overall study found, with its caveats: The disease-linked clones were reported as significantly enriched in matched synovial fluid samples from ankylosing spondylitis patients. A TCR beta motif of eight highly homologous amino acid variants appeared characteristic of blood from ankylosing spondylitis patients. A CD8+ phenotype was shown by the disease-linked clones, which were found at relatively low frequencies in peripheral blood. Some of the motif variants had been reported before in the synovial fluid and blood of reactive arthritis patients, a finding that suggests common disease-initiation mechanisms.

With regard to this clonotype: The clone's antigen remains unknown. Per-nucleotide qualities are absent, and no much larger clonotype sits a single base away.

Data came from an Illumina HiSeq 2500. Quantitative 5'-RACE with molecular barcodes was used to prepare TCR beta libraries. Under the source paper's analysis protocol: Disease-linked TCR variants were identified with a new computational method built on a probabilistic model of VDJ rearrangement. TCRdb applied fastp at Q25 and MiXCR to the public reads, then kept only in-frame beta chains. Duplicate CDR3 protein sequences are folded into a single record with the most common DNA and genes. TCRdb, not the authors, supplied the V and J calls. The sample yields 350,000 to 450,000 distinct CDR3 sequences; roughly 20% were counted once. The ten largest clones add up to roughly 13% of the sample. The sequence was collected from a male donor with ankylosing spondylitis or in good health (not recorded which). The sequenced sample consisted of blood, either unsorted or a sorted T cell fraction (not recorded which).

The CDR3 corresponds to CASSEQGWETDTQYF. The DNA sequence is given as TGTGCCAGCAGTGAACAGGGGTGGGAGACAGATACGCAGTATTTT. This chain is built from TRBV6-1 and TRBJ2-3; the D gene is possibly TRBD1, with 6 bases matching. CDR1 and CDR2 are read off the germline V gene as MNHNS and SASEGT. The CDR3 contains 15 residues, cysteine and phenylalanine counted. The read is trimmed to its CDR3 DNA, 45 bases read in frame from base 1. V gives up 2 bases and J gives up 3 bases, and the segment between their germline ends measures 12 bases.